This T cell receptor beta chain was documented in a study of blood T cell repertoires in COVID-19. Study as a whole: Sites across the United States, Italy and Spain contributed samples from acute and convalescent COVID-19. T cells, B-cell-depleted T cells, or PBMCs provided the cDNA or gDNA that served as material.

There are 12 residues in the CDR3. CDR1 is SGHAT and CDR2 is FQNNGV in the germline V gene. The V end was cut by 5 bases, the J end by 4 bases, with 9 bases between. Produced via immunoSEQ multiplex PCR; TCRdb's table is partial and in-frame only. Here the sample spans around 140,000 clones, 86% being singletons. The sequenced sample consisted of peripheral blood. The chain uses TRBV11-2 and TRBJ2-7; possibly TRBD2 for D (5 bases). This TCR derives from a woman between 65 and 79 years old with COVID-19, enrolled during active disease. CDR3 nucleotide sequence: TGTGCCAGCAGCAGGACTCTTTACGAGCAGTACTTC. Translation gives CASSRTLYEQYF.